This T cell receptor beta chain was identified during a study of breast tumors, draining lymph nodes, adjacent tissues. The study, taken as a whole, reports: Compared with lymph nodes, tumors were less diverse; compared with nontumor tissue, more. The lymph node origin of tumor T cells was framed as consistent with a hypothesis, not demonstrated.

CDR3 length: 15 residues. The germline V gene encodes CDR1 LNHDA and CDR2 SQIVND (reference sequence). The V and J ends lost 7 bases and 1 base respectively, with 11 bases between them. At least ten counts were recorded for this clonotype. Its antigen is not known. The lymph nodes were axillary draining lymph nodes from breast cancer patients. TCRdb reprocessed the multiplex PCR reads with MiXCR, giving one entry per CDR3 protein. The table has 150,000 or so distinct CDR3 sequences, roughly 35% seen once; the top ten hold roughly 3.8%. The genes are TRBV19 and TRBJ2-6; unclear D gene. The specimen sequenced was axillary lymph node tissue. This TCR derives from a female donor with breast cancer. Some clones in this sample may be carry-over from other donors' samples. Here the CDR3 reads CASTSLVSGANVLTF. The CDR3 DNA sequence: TGTGCCAGTACCAGCCTGGTGTCTGGGGCCAACGTCCTGACTTTC.